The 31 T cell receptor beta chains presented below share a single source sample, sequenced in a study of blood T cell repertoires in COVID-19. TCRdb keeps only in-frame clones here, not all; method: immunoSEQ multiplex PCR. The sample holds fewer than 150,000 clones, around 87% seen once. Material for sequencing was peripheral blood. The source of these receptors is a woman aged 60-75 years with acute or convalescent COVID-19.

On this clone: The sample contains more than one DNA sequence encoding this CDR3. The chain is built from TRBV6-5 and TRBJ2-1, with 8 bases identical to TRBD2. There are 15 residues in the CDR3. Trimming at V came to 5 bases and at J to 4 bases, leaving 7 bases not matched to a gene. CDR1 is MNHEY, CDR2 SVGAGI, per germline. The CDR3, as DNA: TGTGCCAGCAGTCCCACTAGCGGCCCATACAATGAGCAGTTCTTC. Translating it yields CASSPTSGPYNEQFF.

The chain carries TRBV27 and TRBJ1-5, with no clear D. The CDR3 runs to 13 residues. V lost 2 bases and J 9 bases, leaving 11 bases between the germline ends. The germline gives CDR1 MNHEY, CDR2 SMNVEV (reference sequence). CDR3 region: CASSLEPGGPQHF. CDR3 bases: TGTGCCAGCAGTTTAGAGCCTGGAGGGCCCCAGCATTTT.

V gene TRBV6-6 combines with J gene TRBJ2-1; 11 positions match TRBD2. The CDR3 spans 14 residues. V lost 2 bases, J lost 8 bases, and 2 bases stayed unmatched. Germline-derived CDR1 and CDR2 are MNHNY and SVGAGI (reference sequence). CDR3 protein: CASSYTSGSYEQFF. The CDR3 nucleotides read TGTGCCAGCAGTTACACTAGCGGGAGCTATGAGCAGTTCTTC.

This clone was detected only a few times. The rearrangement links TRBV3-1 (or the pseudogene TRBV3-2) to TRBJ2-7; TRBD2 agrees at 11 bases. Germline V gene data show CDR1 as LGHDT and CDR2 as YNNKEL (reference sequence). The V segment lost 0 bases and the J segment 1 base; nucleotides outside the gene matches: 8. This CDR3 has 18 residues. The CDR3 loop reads CASSQDPGLAGLSYEQYF. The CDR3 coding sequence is TGTGCCAGCAGCCAAGATCCCGGACTAGCGGGCCTATCCTACGAGCAGTACTTC.

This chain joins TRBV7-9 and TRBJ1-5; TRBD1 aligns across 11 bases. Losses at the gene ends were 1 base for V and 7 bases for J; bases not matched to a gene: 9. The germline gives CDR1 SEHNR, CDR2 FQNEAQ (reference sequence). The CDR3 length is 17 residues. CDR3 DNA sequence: TGTGCCAGCAGCTTAGAGTTGGGACAGGGGGTCCGGCAGCCCCAGCATTTT. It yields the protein CASSLELGQGVRQPQHF.

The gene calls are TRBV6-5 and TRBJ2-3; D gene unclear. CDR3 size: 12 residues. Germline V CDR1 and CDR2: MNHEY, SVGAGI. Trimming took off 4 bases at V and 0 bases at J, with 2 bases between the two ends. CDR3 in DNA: TGTGCCAGCAGTTCTAGCACAGATACGCAGTATTTT. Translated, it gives CASSSSTDTQYF.

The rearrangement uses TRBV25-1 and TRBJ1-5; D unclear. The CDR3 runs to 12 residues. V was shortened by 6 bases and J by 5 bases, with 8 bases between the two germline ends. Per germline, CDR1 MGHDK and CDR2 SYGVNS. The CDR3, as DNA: TGTGCCAGCAGGGGAGAGGATCAGCCCCAGCATTTT. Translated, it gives CASRGEDQPQHF.

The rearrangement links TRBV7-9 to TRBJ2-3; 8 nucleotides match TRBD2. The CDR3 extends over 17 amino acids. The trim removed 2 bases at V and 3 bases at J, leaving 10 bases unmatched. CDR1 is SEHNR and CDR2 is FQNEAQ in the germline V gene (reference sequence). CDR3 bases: TGTGCCAGCAGCTTAATGGGACTAGGGCTTTCTACAGATACGCAGTATTTT. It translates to CASSLMGLGLSTDTQYF.

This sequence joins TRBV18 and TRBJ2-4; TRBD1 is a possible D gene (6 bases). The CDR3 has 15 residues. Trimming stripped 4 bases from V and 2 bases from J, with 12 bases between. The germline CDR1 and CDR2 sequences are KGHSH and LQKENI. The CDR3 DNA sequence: TGTGCCAGCTCACTCAGACAGGAGACCAAAAACATTCAGTACTTC. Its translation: CASSLRQETKNIQYF.

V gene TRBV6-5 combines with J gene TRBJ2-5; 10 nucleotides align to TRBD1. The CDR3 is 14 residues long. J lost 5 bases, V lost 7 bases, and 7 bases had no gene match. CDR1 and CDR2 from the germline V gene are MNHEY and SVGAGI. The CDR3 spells CASTGTGVGETQYF. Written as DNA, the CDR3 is TGTGCCAGCACCGGGACAGGGGTAGGGGAGACCCAGTACTTC.

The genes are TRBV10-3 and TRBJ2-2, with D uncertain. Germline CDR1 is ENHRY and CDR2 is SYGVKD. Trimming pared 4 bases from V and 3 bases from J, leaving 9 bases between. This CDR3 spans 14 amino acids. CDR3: CAISVGLDTGELFF. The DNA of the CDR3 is TGTGCCATCAGTGTTGGGCTCGACACCGGGGAGCTGTTTTTT.

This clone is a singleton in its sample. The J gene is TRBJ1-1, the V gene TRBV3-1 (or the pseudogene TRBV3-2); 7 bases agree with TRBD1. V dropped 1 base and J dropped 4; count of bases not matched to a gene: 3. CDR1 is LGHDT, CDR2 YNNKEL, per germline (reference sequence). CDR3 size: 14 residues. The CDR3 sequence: CASSQVSGGTEAFF. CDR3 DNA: TGTGCCAGCAGCCAAGTTTCAGGGGGCACTGAAGCTTTCTTT.

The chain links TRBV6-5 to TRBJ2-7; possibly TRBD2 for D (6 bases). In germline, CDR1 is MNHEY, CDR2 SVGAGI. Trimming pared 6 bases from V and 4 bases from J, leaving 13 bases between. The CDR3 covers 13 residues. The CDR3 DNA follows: TGTGCCAGCAGCCTCTGGCGGGGATACGAGCAGTACGTC. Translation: CASSLWRGYEQYV.

The CDR3 reads CASSATSGQGVYGYTF. As DNA, the CDR3 is TGTGCCAGCAGTGCAACCTCGGGACAGGGGGTCTATGGCTACACCTTC. The genes are TRBV6-1 and TRBJ1-2, with 11 bases aligning to TRBD1. The CDR3 consists of 16 residues. The ends lost 4 bases at V and 4 bases at J; junction bases unmatched: 8. Germline V gene sequence: CDR1 MNHNS, CDR2 SASEGT.

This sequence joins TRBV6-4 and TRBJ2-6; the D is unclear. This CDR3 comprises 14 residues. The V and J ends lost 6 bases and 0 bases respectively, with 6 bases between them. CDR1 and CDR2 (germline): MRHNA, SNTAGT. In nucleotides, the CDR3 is TGTGCCAGCAGCCCCCGCTCTGGGGCCAACGTCCTGACTTTC. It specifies CASSPRSGANVLTF.

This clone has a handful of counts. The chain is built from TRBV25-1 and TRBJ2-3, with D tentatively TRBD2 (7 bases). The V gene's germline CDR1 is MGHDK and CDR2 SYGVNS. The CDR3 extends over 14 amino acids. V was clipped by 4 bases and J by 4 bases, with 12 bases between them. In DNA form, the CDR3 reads TGTGCCAGCAGTGTTGGGGGGGCACCAGATACGCAGTATTTT. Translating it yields CASSVGGAPDTQYF.

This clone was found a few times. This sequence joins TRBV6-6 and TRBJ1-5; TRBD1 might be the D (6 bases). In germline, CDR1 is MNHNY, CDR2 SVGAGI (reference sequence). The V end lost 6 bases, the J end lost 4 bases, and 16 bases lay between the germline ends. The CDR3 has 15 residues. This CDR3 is CASRIGQPPNQPQHF. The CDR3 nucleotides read TGTGCCAGCAGGATCGGACAGCCACCTAATCAGCCCCAGCATTTT.

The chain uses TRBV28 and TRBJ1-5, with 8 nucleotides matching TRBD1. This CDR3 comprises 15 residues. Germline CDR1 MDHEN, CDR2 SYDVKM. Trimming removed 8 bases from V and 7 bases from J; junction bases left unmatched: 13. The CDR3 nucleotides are TGTGCCAGCGGTCCCCTTGGACAGGGAGGACAGCCCCAGCATTTT. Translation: CASGPLGQGGQPQHF.

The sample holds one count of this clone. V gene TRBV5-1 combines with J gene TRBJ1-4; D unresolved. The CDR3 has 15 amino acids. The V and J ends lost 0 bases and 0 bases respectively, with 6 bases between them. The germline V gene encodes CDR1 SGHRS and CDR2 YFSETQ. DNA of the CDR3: TGCGCCAGCAGCTTGGATACTGCAACTAATGAAAAACTGTTTTTT. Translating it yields CASSLDTATNEKLFF.

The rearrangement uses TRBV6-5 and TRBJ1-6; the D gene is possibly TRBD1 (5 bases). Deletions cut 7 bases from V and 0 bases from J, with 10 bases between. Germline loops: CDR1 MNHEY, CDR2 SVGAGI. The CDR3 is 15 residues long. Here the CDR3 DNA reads TGTGCCAGCACCGACAGCAGCTCCTATAATTCACCCCTCCACTTT. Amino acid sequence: CASTDSSSYNSPLHF.

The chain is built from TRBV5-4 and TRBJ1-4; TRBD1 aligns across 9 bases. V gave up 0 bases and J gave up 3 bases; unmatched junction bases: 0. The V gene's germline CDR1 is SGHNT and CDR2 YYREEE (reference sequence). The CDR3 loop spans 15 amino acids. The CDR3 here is CASSLGDRANEKLFF. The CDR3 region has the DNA TGTGCCAGCAGCTTGGGGGACAGGGCTAATGAAAAACTGTTTTTT.

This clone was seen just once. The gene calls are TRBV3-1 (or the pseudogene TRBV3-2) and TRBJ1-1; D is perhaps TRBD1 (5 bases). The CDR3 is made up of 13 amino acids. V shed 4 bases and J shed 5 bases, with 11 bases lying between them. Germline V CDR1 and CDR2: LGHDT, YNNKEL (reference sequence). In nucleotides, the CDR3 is TGTGCCAGCAGCCCAGGGCTCCGGACTGAAGCTTTCTTT. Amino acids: CASSPGLRTEAFF.

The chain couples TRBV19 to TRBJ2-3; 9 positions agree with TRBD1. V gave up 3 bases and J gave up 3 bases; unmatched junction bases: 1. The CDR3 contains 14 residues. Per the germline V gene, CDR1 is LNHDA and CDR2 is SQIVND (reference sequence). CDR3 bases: TGTGCCAGTAGTATTGGACAGGGGACAGATACGCAGTATTTT. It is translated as CASSIGQGTDTQYF.

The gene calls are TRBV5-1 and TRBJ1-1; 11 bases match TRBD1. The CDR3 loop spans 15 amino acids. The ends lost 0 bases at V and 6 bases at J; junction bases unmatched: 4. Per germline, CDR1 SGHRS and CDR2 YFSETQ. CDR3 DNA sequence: TGCGCCAGCAGCTTGGCCTCGGGACAGGGGGCTGAAGCTTTCTTT. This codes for CASSLASGQGAEAFF.

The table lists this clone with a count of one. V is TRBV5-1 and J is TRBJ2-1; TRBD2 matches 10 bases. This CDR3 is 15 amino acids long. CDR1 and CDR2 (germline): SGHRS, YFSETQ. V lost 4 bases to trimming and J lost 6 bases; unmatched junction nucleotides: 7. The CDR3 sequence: CASSVSLAGANEQFF. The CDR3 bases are TGCGCCAGCAGCGTAAGCCTAGCGGGAGCCAATGAGCAGTTCTTC. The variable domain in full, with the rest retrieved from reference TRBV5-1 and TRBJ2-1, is KAGVTQTPRYLIKTRGQQVTLSCSPISGHRSVSWYQQTPGQGLQFLFEYFSETQRNKGNFPGRFSGRQFSNSRSEMNVSTLELGDSALYLCASSVSLAGANEQFFGPGTRLTVL.

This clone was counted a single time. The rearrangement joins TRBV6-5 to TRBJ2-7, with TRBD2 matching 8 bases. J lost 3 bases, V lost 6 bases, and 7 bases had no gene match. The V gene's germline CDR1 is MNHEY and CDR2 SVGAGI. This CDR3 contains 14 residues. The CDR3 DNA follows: TGTGCCAGCAGACTCCTAGCGGGCGGCTACGAGCAGTACTTC. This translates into CASRLLAGGYEQYF.

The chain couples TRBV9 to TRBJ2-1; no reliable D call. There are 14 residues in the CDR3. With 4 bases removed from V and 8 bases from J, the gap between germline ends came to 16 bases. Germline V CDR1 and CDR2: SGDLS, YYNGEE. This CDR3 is CASSLNPVEDEQFF. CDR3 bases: TGTGCCAGCAGCTTAAACCCCGTCGAGGATGAGCAGTTCTTC. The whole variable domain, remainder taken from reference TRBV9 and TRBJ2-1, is DSGVTQTPKHLITATGQRVTLRCSPRSGDLSVYWYQQSLDQGLQFLIQYYNGEERAKGNILERFSAQQFPDLHSELNLSSLELGDSALYFCASSLNPVEDEQFFGPGTRLTVL.

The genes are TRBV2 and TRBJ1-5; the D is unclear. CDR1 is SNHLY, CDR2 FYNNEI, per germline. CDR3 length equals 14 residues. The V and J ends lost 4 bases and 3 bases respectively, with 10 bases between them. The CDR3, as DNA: TGTGCCAGCAGTGTATCAGGTAACAATCAGCCCCAGCATTTT. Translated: CASSVSGNNQPQHF.

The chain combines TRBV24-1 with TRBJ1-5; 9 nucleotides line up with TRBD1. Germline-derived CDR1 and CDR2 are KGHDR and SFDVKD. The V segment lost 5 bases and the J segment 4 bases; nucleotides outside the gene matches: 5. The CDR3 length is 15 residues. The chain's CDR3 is CATSVGTGSNQPQHF. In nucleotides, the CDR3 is TGTGCCACCAGTGTCGGGACAGGGAGTAATCAGCCCCAGCATTTT.

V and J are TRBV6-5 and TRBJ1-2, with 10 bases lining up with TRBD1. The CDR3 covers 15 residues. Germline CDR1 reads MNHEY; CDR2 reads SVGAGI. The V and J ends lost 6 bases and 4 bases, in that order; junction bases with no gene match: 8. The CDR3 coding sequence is TGTGCCAGCAGCCCCTCCGGGACAGGGGTCTATGGCTACACCTTC. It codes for CASSPSGTGVYGYTF.

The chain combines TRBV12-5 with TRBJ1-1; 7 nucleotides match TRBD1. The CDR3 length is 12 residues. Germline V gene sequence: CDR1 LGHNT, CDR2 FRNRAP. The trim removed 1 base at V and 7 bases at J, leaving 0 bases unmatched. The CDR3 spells CASGLGTGEAFF. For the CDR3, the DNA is TGTGCTAGTGGTTTGGGGACAGGTGAAGCTTTCTTT.